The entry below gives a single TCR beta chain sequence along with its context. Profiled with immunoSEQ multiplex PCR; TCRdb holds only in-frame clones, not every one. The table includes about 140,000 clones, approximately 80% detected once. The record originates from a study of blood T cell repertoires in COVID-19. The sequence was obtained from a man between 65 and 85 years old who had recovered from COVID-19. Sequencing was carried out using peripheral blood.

CDR3 protein: CAISVGSGSSYEQYF. The CDR3 DNA is TGTGCCATCAGTGTTGGTAGCGGGAGTTCCTACGAGCAGTACTTC. This chain uses TRBV10-3 with TRBJ2-7; 9 nucleotides agree with TRBD2. This CDR3 region has 15 residues. With V trimmed by 4 bases and J by 1 base, 5 bases remained unmatched. Germline loops: CDR1 ENHRY, CDR2 SYGVKD.